A single sample gave rise to the 23 T cell receptor beta chains below, sequenced in a study of CD8+CD57+ T cells in acquired aplastic anemia. TCR beta VDJ and CDR3 were profiled, and genomic DNA was the template. MiXCR was run by TCRdb on the reads, yielding one entry per CDR3 protein. The sample carries 150,000 to 200,000 distinct CDR3 sequences, around three fifths recorded once. Sequenced sample: sorted CD4+, CD8+, or CD8+CD57+ T cells (not recorded which) from PBMCs. The source is a human donor with severe aplastic anemia or a healthy control (not recorded which).

Many counts were recorded for this clonotype. The J gene is TRBJ1-2, the V gene TRBV6-1, with 7 bases fitting TRBD1. The junction had 14 bases not matched to a gene; V was cut back by 6 bases and J by 4 bases. The CDR3 has 16 amino acids. Per germline, CDR1 MNHNS and CDR2 SASEGT. The CDR3 protein is CASRDPGTAGVYGYTF. CDR3 sequence (DNA): TGTGCCAGCAGAGACCCCGGGACAGCGGGGGTCTATGGCTACACCTTC.

As concerns this clonotype: Since no conserved phenylalanine or tryptophan closes the CDR3, a read error is the likely cause. No DNA is shown, since the ends of the CDR3 on it are uncertain; the CDR3 is the one TCRdb lists. The chain links TRBV7-9 to TRBJ2-2; TRBD1 reflects the table's D call only, with no check against the DNA. The CDR3 extends over 10 residues, inclusive of both ends. The germline V gene encodes CDR1 SEHNR and CDR2 FQNEAQ (reference sequence). The CDR3 loop is CASSLGTVTA.

The chain combines TRBV7-2 with TRBJ2-1; 10 nucleotides agree with TRBD2. With 2 bases clipped from V and 5 bases from J, the junction kept 9 bases outside the gene matches. Germline CDR1 reads SGHTA; CDR2 reads FQGNSA. The CDR3 is made up of 17 amino acids. CDR3 protein: CASSLSVSGGADNEQFF. The CDR3 region has the DNA TGTGCCAGCAGCTTATCGGTGAGCGGGGGGGCGGACAATGAGCAGTTCTTC.

The rearrangement links TRBV24-1 to TRBJ2-2, with a possible D match to TRBD1 (6 bases). V lost 1 base and J lost 0, with 14 bases in between. The CDR3 runs to 18 residues. Germline assignment: CDR1 KGHDR and CDR2 SFDVKD. In DNA, the CDR3 is TGTGCCACCAGTGATTTCGCCTGGGACACCGCGAACACCGGGGAGCTGTTTTTT. Its protein product is CATSDFAWDTANTGELFF.

The chain links TRBV9 to TRBJ1-2; D is ambiguous. CDR3 size: 14 residues. With 0 bases removed from V and 6 bases from J, the gap between germline ends came to 12 bases. In germline, CDR1 is SGDLS, CDR2 YYNGEE. The CDR3 coding sequence is TGTGCCAGCAGCGTAGCGGGTGACGGGAATGGCTACACCTTC. Translated, it gives CASSVAGDGNGYTF.

On this clonotype: One end of the junction is discordant with germline, which a read error may explain. The CDR3 coding sequence is TGTGCCAGTAGTGTAGACCTAACTGAAGCTTTCTTT. Protein product: CASSVDLTEAFF. The rearrangement links TRBV19 to TRBJ1-1; D is unclear. Germline-derived CDR1 and CDR2 are LNHDA and SQIVND (reference sequence). This CDR3 region has 12 residues.

The rearrangement joins TRBV20-1 to TRBJ1-2; 8 nucleotides agree with TRBD1. CDR3 size: 14 residues. The ends lost 4 bases at V and 7 bases at J; junction bases unmatched: 11. Per the germline V gene, CDR1 is DFQATT and CDR2 is SNEGSKA (reference sequence). The CDR3: CSATSTGAFGGYTF. CDR3 in DNA: TGCAGTGCTACATCGACAGGGGCTTTCGGTGGCTACACCTTC.

This sequence joins TRBV7-9 and TRBJ2-7; 12 bases match TRBD1. CDR1 and CDR2 from the germline V gene are SEHNR and FQNEAQ (reference sequence). J lost 4 bases, V lost 5 bases, and 9 bases had no gene match. The CDR3 is 16 amino acids. Here the CDR3 reads CASSHLGQGALYEQYF. Written as DNA, the CDR3 is TGTGCCAGCAGCCATTTGGGACAGGGGGCGTTGTACGAGCAGTACTTC.

The V call is TRBV20-1, the J call TRBJ2-2; tentatively, D is TRBD1 or TRBD2 (5 bases each). In germline, CDR1 is DFQATT, CDR2 SNEGSKA (reference sequence). The CDR3 runs to 12 residues. Trimming took 6 bases from V and 1 from J, leaving 6 bases between them. CDR3 residues: CSAGVNTGELFF. DNA of the CDR3: TGCAGTGCGGGGGTGAACACCGGGGAGCTGTTTTTT.

The V gene is TRBV19, the J gene TRBJ1-1; tentatively, D is TRBD1 (6 bases). Germline V lookup: CDR1 LNHDA, CDR2 SQIVND (reference sequence). The length of the CDR3 is 16 residues. Trimming removed 5 bases at V and 0 bases at J, with 16 bases between. Here the CDR3 reads CASSPERGLMNTEAFF. CDR3 nucleotides: TGTGCCAGTAGTCCAGAGCGGGGGCTCATGAACACTGAAGCTTTCTTT.

The sample holds many counts of this clonotype. Here the CDR3 DNA reads TGTGCCAGCATCCGTCGGGTGGGCACAGATACGCAGTATTTT. This translates into CASIRRVGTDTQYF. The chain combines TRBV27 with TRBJ2-3; D uncertain. Germline values: CDR1 MNHEY, CDR2 SMNVEV (reference sequence). Trimming took 7 bases from V and 1 from J, leaving 12 bases between them. The CDR3 is 14 residues long.

The rearrangement joins TRBV29-1 to TRBJ2-7; 7 bases are shared with TRBD1. Germline V gives CDR1 SQVTM, CDR2 ANQGSEA. The CDR3 is 13 amino acids. V lost 5 bases to trimming and J lost 3 bases; unmatched junction nucleotides: 7. The CDR3 spells CSVRTGPNYEQYF. DNA of the CDR3: TGCAGCGTTCGGACAGGACCAAACTACGAGCAGTACTTC.

This clonotype was seen at least ten times. The rearrangement links TRBV6-5 to TRBJ1-4, with TRBD1 identical over 9 bases. CDR1 and CDR2 (germline): MNHEY, SVGAGI. The CDR3 consists of 18 residues. Losses at the gene ends were 6 bases for V and 7 bases for J; bases not matched to a gene: 18. This CDR3 is CASSISPGTGFGFEKLFF. The DNA of the CDR3 is TGTGCCAGCAGCATAAGTCCCGGGACAGGGTTTGGGTTTGAAAAACTGTTTTTT.

The V and J genes are TRBV19 and TRBJ1-1; D is ambiguous. This CDR3 is built from 13 residues. Germline V gene lookup returns CDR1 LNHDA and CDR2 SQIVND (reference sequence). V lost 9 bases and J lost 4, with 15 bases in between. Here the CDR3 reads CASSSRRATEAFF. The DNA of the CDR3 is TGTGCCAGCAGCTCCCGACGGGCCACTGAAGCTTTCTTT.

The CDR3 reads CASSEADRVGTEAFF. CDR3 bases: TGCGCCAGCAGTGAGGCCGACAGGGTGGGCACTGAAGCTTTCTTT. This chain connects TRBV10-1 to TRBJ1-1, with 7 bases lining up with TRBD1. V lost 2 bases, J lost 4 bases, and 7 bases stayed unmatched. Germline V gene data show CDR1 as WNHNN and CDR2 as SYGVQD (reference sequence). CDR3 size: 15 residues.

A note on this clonotype: The conserved closing phenylalanine or tryptophan is absent in this CDR3, likely reflecting a read error. Written as DNA, the CDR3 is TGCAGTGCTGAGAGCCCCGGGGTGCAGAATTCACCCCTCCACTCT. This sequence encodes CSAESPGVQNSPLHS. The chain joins TRBV20-1 to TRBJ1-6; D unresolved. This CDR3 is built from 15 residues. Trimming shortened V by 5 bases and J by 7 bases, and 18 bases separated the two germline ends. Per germline, CDR1 DFQATT and CDR2 SNEGSKA (reference sequence).

This clonotype appeared once. This rearrangement joins TRBV20-1 to TRBJ1-1; the D gene is possibly TRBD1 (5 bases). This CDR3 contains 14 residues. Looked up from germline, CDR1 is DFQATT and CDR2 is SNEGSKA (reference sequence). V was cut by 5 bases and J by 6 bases, with 19 bases left in between. The CDR3 protein is CSAGVMVSGPEAFF. The CDR3 DNA sequence: TGCAGTGCTGGAGTGATGGTTTCGGGGCCTGAAGCTTTCTTT.

The chain has TRBV9 and TRBJ1-2, with D maybe TRBD1 (5 bases). Germline V gene sequence: CDR1 SGDLS, CDR2 YYNGEE. Trimming cost V 0 bases and J 3 bases, with 18 bases left between them. The CDR3 runs to 17 residues. The CDR3 here is CASSVDRGEGGDYGYTF. The CDR3 DNA reads as TGTGCCAGCAGCGTAGACCGGGGGGAGGGTGGGGACTATGGCTACACCTTC.

This clonotype was counted between two and nine times. The chain carries TRBV24-1 and TRBJ2-5; 9 bases fit TRBD1. The V gene's germline CDR1 is KGHDR and CDR2 SFDVKD. The CDR3 consists of 16 residues. The V and J ends lost 3 bases and 0 bases, in that order; junction bases with no gene match: 4. The CDR3 here is CATSDIGTGNQETQYF. The CDR3 DNA reads TGTGCCACCAGTGATATTGGGACAGGGAACCAAGAGACCCAGTACTTC.

This clonotype was seen only once. The chain has TRBV15 and TRBJ1-1; D not certain. Trimming left V 4 bases short and J 0 bases short, with 9 bases between. The CDR3 has 14 residues. The germline V gene has CDR1 LNHNV and CDR2 YYDKDF (reference sequence). CDR3 protein: CATSIRQLNTEAFF. The CDR3 coding sequence is TGTGCCACCAGCATACGACAACTGAACACTGAAGCTTTCTTT.

For this clonotype: A much larger clone differs from this one at a single base, so this may be a read error. The rearrangement links TRBV4-3 to TRBJ2-2; the D gene is possibly TRBD2 (5 bases). This CDR3 has 16 amino acids. The germline CDR1 and CDR2 sequences are LGHNA and YSLEER. The CDR3: CASSQDRWENAGELFF. The CDR3 coding sequence is TGCGCCAGCAGCCAAGATCGTTGGGAGAACGCCGGGGAGCTGTTTTTT.

V usage is TRBV5-6 and J usage is TRBJ2-5, with unresolved D. The CDR3 totals 15 residues. The germline V and J ends were trimmed by 3 bases and 1 base, with 13 bases remaining between them. Germline V gives CDR1 SGHDT, CDR2 YYEEEE. In DNA form, the CDR3 reads TGTGCCAGCAGCTCGGTGCGACAACTCCAAGAGACCCAGTACTTC. Translating gives CASSSVRQLQETQYF. The full variable domain, in which reference TRBV5-6 and TRBJ2-5 provide the parts outside the CDR3, is DAGVTQSPTHLIKTRGQQVTLRCSPKSGHDTVSWYQQALGQGPQFIFQYYEEEERQRGNFPDRFSGHQFPNYSSELNVNALLLGDSALYLCASSSVRQLQETQYFGPGTRLLVL.

The rearrangement links TRBV20-1 to TRBJ2-5, with D tentatively TRBD1 or TRBD2 (6 bases each). V gave up 7 bases and J gave up 10 bases, with 13 bases separating them. The CDR3 covers 10 residues. Germline-derived CDR1 and CDR2 are DFQATT and SNEGSKA (reference sequence). The CDR3 DNA sequence: TGCAGTGTCACCGAGGGGGGCCAGTACTTC. It is translated as CSVTEGGQYF.